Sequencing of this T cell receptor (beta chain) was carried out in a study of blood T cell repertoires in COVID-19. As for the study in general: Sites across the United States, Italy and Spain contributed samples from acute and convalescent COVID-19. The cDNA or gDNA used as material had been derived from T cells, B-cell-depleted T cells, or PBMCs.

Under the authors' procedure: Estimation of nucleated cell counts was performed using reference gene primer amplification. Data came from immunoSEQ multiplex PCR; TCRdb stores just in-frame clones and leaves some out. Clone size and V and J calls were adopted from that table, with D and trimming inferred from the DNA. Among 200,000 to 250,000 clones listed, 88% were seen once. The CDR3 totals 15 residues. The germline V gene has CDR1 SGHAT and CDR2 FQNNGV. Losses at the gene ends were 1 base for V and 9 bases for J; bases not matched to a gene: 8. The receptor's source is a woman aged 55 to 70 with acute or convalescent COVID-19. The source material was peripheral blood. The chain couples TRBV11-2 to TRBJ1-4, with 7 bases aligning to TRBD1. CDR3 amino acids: CASSLGRTGAKKLFF. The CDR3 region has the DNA TGTGCCAGCAGCTTAGGCAGGACAGGAGCAAAAAAACTGTTTTTT.